The 9 T cell receptor beta chains reported below all come from one sample, sequenced in a study of vaccination and CD4 T cells after COVID-19. Time point reported: late sampling 161 to 241 days after vaccination in three convalescent patients. TCRdb itself ran the PCR reads through MiXCR, one entry per CDR3 protein. The sample has approximately 36,000 distinct CDR3 sequences, about 35% seen once. The source was CD4+ T cells from blood, collected about 7 months after SARS-CoV-2 vaccination. These receptors came from a human donor who had recovered from COVID-19.

This clonotype was seen once. The gene calls are TRBV6-2 or TRBV6-3 and TRBJ1-1; the D is unclear. Looked up from germline, CDR1 is MNHEY and CDR2 is SVGEGT. Deletions cut 2 bases from V and 1 base from J, with 8 bases between. The CDR3 sequence is 14 residues long. The CDR3 bases are TGTGCCAGCAGTTACCTCCGGACGAACACTGAAGCTTTCTTT. Translation gives CASSYLRTNTEAFF.

V is TRBV20-1 and J is TRBJ2-5, with D possibly being TRBD1 (6 bases). The V end lost 6 bases, the J end lost 5 bases, and 13 bases lay between the germline ends. Germline lookup yields CDR1 DFQATT and CDR2 SNEGSKA (reference sequence). The CDR3 has 12 residues. The CDR3: CSAPDQGETQYF. DNA for the CDR3: TGCAGTGCCCCGGACCAGGGGGAGACCCAGTACTTC.

This clonotype showed up many times. The chain recombines TRBV6-1 with TRBJ2-7; 10 bases fit TRBD1. V dropped 1 base and J dropped 2; count of bases not matched to a gene: 2. Germline lookup yields CDR1 MNHNS and CDR2 SASEGT. CDR3 size: 15 residues. The CDR3 DNA reads TGTGCCAGCAGTGAAGAGGGGACAGGGGCCTACGAGCAGTACTTC. Translated, it gives CASSEEGTGAYEQYF.

This chain links TRBV20-1 with TRBJ2-5; D is perhaps TRBD2 (5 bases). This CDR3 region has 13 residues. Trimming removed 5 bases at V and 2 bases at J, with 12 bases between. The germline V gene has CDR1 DFQATT and CDR2 SNEGSKA (reference sequence). The CDR3 nucleotides read TGCAGTGCTCCGGAGCGGTTACAAGAGACCCAGTACTTC. Translating gives CSAPERLQETQYF.

The chain links TRBV18 to TRBJ1-5, with TRBD1 as a possible D gene (5 bases). The CDR3 runs 13 residues. Germline lookup yields CDR1 KGHSH and CDR2 LQKENI. The V gene lost 6 bases and the J gene lost 3 bases, with 9 bases spanning the gap. For the CDR3, the DNA is TGTGCCAGCTCGCGACAGAACAATCAGCCCCAGCATTTT. Protein product: CASSRQNNQPQHF.

Only a few counts were recorded for this clonotype. V and J are TRBV20-1 and TRBJ2-1; 7 positions agree with TRBD2. Unmatched junction bases numbered 9, after V lost 6 bases and J lost 7 bases. CDR1 and CDR2 from the germline V gene are DFQATT and SNEGSKA (reference sequence). The CDR3 is 13 amino acids. The CDR3 protein is CSAPPGGGNEQFF. The DNA for the CDR3 is TGCAGTGCCCCCCCGGGAGGCGGGAATGAGCAGTTCTTC.

This clonotype was detected a few times. The V and J genes are TRBV7-9 and TRBJ2-1; D may be TRBD1 (9 bases). Germline-derived CDR1 and CDR2 are SEHNR and FQNEAQ (reference sequence). The V end was cut by 0 bases, the J end by 9 bases, with 30 bases between. The length of the CDR3 is 20 residues. The CDR3 DNA is TGTGCCAGCAGCTTAGCAGTAGGGGACAGGGCCGGGAGGGCCCTCGGTGAGCAGTTCTTC. Protein: CASSLAVGDRAGRALGEQFF.

This clonotype was counted a few times. This chain joins TRBV6-5 and TRBJ2-7; D ambiguous. The CDR3 has 12 amino acids. Germline V gene data show CDR1 as MNHEY and CDR2 as SVGAGI. Trimming left V 0 bases short and J 5 bases short, with 5 bases between. CDR3: CASSYSKNEQYF. The CDR3 DNA is TGTGCCAGCAGTTACTCGAAAAACGAGCAGTACTTC.

This sequence joins TRBV2 and TRBJ2-7; 14 nucleotides match TRBD2. The germline gives CDR1 SNHLY, CDR2 FYNNEI. This CDR3 has 14 residues. The J segment lost 4 bases and the V segment lost 10 bases, leaving 6 bases of the junction unmatched. The CDR3 DNA is TGTGCCACATCGGGACTAGCGGGAGCTTACGAGCAGTACTTC. Amino acids: CATSGLAGAYEQYF. Full variable domain (remainder filled in from reference TRBV2 and TRBJ2-7): EPEVTQTPSHQVTQMGQEVILRCVPISNHLYFYWYRQILGQKVEFLVSFYNNEISEKSEIFDDQFSVERPDGSNFTLKIRSTKLEDSAMYFCATSGLAGAYEQYFGPGTRLTVT.